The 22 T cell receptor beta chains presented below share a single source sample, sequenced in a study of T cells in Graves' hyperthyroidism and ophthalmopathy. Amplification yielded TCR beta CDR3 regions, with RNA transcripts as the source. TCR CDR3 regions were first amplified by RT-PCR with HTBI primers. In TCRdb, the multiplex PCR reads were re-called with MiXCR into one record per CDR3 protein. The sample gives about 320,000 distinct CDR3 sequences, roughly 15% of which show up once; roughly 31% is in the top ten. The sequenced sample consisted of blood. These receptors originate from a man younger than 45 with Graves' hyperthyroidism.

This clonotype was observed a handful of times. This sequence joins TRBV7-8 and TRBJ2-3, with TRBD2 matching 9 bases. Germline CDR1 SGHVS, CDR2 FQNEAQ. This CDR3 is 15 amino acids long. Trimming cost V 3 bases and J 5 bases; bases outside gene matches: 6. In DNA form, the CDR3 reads TGTGCCAGCAGCTTGGCGGGAGGGAATTTAGATACGCAGTATTTT. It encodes CASSLAGGNLDTQYF. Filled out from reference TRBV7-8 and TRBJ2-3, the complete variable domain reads GAGVSQSPRYKVAKRGQDVALRCDPISGHVSLFWYQQALGQGPEFLTYFQNEAQLDKSGLPSDRFFAERPEGSVSTLKIQRTQQEDSAVYLCASSLAGGNLDTQYFGPGTRLTVL.

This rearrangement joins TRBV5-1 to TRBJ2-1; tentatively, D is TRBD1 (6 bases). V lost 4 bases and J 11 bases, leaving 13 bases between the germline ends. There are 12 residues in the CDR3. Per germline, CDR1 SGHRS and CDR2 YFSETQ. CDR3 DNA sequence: TGCGCCAGCAGCGTATCACAGGGCAAGCAGTTCTTC. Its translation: CASSVSQGKQFF.

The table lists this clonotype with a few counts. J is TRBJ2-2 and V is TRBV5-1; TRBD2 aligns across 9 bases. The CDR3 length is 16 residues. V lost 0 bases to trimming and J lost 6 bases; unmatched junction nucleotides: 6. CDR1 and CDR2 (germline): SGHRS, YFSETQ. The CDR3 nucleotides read TGCGCCAGCAGCTTGGAGACTAGCGGTCGGGCCGGGGAGCTGTTTTTT. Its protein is CASSLETSGRAGELFF.

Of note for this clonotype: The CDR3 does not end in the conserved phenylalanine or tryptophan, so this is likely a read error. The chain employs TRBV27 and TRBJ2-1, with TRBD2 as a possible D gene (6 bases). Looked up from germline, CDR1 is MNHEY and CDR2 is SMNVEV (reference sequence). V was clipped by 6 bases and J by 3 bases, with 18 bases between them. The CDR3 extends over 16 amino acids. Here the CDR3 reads CASRPVRRGNYNEQFL. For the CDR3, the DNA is TGTGCCAGCAGACCCGTTCGGAGGGGAAACTACAATGAGCAGTTCCTC.

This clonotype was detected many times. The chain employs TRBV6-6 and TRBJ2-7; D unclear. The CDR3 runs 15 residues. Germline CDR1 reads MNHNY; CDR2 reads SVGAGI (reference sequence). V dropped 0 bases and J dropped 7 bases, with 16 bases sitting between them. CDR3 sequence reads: CASSYSKVVGWEQYF. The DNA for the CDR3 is TGTGCCAGCAGTTACTCGAAGGTGGTTGGGTGGGAGCAGTACTTC.

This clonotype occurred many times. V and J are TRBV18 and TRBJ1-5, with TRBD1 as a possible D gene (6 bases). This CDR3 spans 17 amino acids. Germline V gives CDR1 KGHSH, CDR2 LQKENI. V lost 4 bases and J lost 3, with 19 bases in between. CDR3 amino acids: CASSRGHRGRNNQPQHF. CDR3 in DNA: TGTGCCAGCTCACGGGGACACCGCGGGAGGAACAATCAGCCCCAGCATTTT.

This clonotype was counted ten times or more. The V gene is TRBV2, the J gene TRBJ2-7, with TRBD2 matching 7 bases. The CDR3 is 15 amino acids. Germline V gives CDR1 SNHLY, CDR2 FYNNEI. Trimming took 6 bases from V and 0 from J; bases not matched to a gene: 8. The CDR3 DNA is TGTGCCAGCAGCCTGCCTAGCGGACCCTCCTACGAGCAGTACTTC. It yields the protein CASSLPSGPSYEQYF.

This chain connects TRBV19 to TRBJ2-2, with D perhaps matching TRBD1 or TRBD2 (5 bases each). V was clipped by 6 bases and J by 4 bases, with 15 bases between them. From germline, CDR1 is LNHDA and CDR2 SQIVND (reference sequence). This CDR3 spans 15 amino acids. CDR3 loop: CASSQYRDGTGELFF. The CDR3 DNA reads TGTGCCAGTAGCCAATACCGGGACGGCACCGGGGAGCTGTTTTTT.

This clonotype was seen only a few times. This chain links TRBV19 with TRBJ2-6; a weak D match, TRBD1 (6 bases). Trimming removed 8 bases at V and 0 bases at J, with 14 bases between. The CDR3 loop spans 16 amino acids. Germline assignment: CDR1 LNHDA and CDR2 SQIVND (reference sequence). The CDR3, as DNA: TGTGCCAGTTCCGGGACACCAGACTCTGGGGCCAACGTCCTGACTTTC. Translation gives CASSGTPDSGANVLTF.

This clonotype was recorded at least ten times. The CDR3 sequence: CASSSETTSGRAWDEQFF. CDR3 in DNA: TGTGCCAGCAGTTCAGAGACGACAAGCGGGAGGGCCTGGGATGAGCAGTTCTTC. This sequence joins TRBV28 and TRBJ2-1, with 10 nucleotides matching TRBD2. V gave up 4 bases and J gave up 8 bases; unmatched junction bases: 17. The CDR3 spans 18 residues. CDR1 and CDR2 from the germline V gene are MDHEN and SYDVKM.

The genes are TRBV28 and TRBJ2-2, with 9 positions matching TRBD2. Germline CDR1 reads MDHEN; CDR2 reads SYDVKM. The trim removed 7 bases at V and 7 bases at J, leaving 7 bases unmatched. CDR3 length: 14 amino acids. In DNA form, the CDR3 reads TGTGCCAGCAACAGCGGGAGGTTTAGCGGGGAGCTGTTTTTT. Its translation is CASNSGRFSGELFF.

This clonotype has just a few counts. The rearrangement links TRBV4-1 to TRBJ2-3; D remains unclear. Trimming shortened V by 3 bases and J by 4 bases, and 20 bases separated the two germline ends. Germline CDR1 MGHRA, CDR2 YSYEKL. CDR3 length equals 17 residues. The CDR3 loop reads CASSHPGFPVSADTQYF. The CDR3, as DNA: TGCGCCAGCAGCCACCCCGGGTTCCCCGTCAGCGCAGATACGCAGTATTTT.

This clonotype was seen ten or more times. CDR3 nucleotides: TGTGCCAGCTCACCACCTAAGCGCGGATACAATGAGCAGTTCTTC. Translating it yields CASSPPKRGYNEQFF. The chain links TRBV18 to TRBJ2-1, with unresolved D. The V gene lost 0 bases and the J gene lost 4 bases, with 10 bases spanning the gap. Germline V gives CDR1 KGHSH, CDR2 LQKENI. CDR3 length: 15 amino acids.

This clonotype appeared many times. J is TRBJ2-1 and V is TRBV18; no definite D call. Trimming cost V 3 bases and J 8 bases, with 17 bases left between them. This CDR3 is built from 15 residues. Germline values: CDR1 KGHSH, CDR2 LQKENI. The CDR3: CASSPPSSGSDEQFF. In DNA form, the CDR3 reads TGTGCCAGCTCACCTCCTAGTAGTGGATCAGATGAGCAGTTCTTC.

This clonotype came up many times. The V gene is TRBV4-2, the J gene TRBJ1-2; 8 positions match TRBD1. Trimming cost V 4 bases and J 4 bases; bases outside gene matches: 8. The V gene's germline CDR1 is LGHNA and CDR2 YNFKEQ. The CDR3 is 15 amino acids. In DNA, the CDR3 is TGTGCCAGCAGCCCGGGACAGGAGGGTCTCTATGGCTACACCTTC. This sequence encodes CASSPGQEGLYGYTF.

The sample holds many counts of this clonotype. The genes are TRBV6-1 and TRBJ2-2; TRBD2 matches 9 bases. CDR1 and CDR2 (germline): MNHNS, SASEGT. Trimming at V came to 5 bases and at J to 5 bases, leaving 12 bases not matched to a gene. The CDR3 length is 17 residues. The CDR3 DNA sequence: TGTGCCAGCAGTTCCATTAGCGGGAGAGATTGGACCGGGGAGCTGTTTTTT. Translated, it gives CASSSISGRDWTGELFF.

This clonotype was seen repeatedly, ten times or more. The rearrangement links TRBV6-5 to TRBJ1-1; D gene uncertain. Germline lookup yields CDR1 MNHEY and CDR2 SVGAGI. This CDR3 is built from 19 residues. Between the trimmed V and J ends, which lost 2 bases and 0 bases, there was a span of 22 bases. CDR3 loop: CASSYVWGLTVSVNTEAFF. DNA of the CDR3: TGTGCCAGCAGTTACGTTTGGGGTCTTACCGTATCGGTGAACACTGAAGCTTTCTTT.

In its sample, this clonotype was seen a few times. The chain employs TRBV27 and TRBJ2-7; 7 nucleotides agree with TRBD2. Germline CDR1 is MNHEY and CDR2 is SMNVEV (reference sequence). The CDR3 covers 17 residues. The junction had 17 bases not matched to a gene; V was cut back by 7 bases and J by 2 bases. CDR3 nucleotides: TGTGCCAGCAATCCCCCCTTAGCGGGCGAATTGGCCTACGAGCAGTACTTC. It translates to CASNPPLAGELAYEQYF.

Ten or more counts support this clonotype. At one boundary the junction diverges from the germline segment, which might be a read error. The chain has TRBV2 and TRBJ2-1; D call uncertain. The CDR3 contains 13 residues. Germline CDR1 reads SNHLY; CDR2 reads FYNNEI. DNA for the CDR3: TGTACCAGCAGTGTACTGACCCGTAATGAGCAGTTCTTC. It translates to CTSSVLTRNEQFF.

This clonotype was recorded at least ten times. The CDR3, as DNA: TGTGCCAGCAGCCCATATAGCAATCAGCCCCAGCATTTT. This translates into CASSPYSNQPQHF. The J gene is TRBJ1-5, the V gene TRBV11-2; D uncertain. Germline-derived CDR1 and CDR2 are SGHAT and FQNNGV. The CDR3 runs 13 residues. Trimming removed 5 bases at V and 0 bases at J, with 5 bases between.

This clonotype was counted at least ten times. This chain's CDR3 is CASSPQGAKDTEAFF. In DNA, the CDR3 is TGTGCCAGCTCACCACAGGGGGCGAAAGATACTGAAGCTTTCTTT. The chain has TRBV18 and TRBJ1-1; 7 positions agree with TRBD1. V gave up 1 base and J gave up 5 bases; unmatched junction bases: 7. CDR1 is KGHSH, CDR2 LQKENI, per germline. The CDR3 runs 15 residues.

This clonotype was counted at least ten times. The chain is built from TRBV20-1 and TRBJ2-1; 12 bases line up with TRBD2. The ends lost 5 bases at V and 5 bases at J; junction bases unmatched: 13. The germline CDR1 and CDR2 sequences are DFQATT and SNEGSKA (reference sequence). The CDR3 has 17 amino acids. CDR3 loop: CSAPPNLAGGSHNEQFF. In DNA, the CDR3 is TGCAGTGCTCCTCCCAATCTAGCGGGAGGGTCGCACAATGAGCAGTTCTTC.